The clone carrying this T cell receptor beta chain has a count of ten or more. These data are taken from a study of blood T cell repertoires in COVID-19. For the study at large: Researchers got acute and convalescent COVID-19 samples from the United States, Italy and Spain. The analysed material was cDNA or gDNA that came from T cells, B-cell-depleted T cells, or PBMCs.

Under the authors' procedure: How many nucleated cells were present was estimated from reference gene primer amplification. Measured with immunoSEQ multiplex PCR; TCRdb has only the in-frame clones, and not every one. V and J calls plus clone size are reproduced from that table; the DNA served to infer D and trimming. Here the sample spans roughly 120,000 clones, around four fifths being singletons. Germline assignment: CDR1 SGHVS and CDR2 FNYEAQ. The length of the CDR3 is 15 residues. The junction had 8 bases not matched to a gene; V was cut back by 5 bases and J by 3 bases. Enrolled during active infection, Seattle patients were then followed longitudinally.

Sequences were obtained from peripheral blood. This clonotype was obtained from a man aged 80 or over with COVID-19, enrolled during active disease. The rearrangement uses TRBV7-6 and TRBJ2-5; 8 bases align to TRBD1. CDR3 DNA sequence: TGTGCCAGCAGCGCAACCAGGGGGCTGGAAGAGACCCAGTACTTC. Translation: CASSATRGLEETQYF.